The clone carrying this TCR beta chain was recorded a few times. Its target is unknown. Time point defined: patch test 2, 6 weeks after DPC sensitization. Specified treatment: therapeutic diphenylcyclopropenone sensitization with weekly scalp DPC. This entry is derived from a study of human T cells and chemical hapten exposure. On the study more broadly: A roughly 2 cm by roughly 2 cm inner upper arm patch received 2% DPC for sensitization. General study results and limits: Because they had alopecia, donors may respond immunologically unlike healthy people. Against controls, expanded TCRs gave rise to significantly more large CDR3 similarity clusters.

Per the germline V gene, CDR1 is SGHRS and CDR2 is YFSETQ. V was clipped by 5 bases and J by 1 base, with 15 bases between them. The CDR3 has 15 residues. MiXCR, applied by TCRdb to the RACE reads, yields one record per CDR3 protein. The sample has some 82,000 distinct CDR3 sequences; less than 8.5% are singletons. This TCR was sampled from a woman in her 30s with alopecia areata. Some clones in this sample may be carry-over from other donors' samples. The rearrangement uses TRBV5-1 and TRBJ1-2; D is undetermined. The sequencing here drew on whole blood, taken in connection with sensitization to the hapten diphenylcyclopropenone (DPC). CDR3 nucleotides: TGCGCCAGCAGTTTTACAGCCGAATTTAACTATGGCTACACCTTC. Translation gives CASSFTAEFNYGYTF.